Sequencing of this T cell receptor beta chain was carried out in a study of cytomegalovirus exposure and HLA in healthy donors. Findings and caveats of the study: The Asian-associated ancestry cluster reportedly had fewer N-insertions than the approximately 670-donor mean in a later analysis. Later genetic work tied a missense DCLRE1C variant to beta-chain V and J trimming. TCR beta sequences reportedly predicted the HLA-A and HLA-B alleles of most subjects accurately.

Germline assignment: CDR1 SGHVS and CDR2 FNYEAQ. There are 13 residues in the CDR3. Trimming stripped 8 bases from V and 1 base from J, with 11 bases between. A note on this clone: Antigen specificity is unknown.

Primers included in the PCR were 60 Vbeta and 13 Jbeta primers. Profiling relied on immunoSEQ multiplex PCR, and the TCRdb table lists in-frame clones only, not all of them. Its table records 140,000 or so clones. The TCR originated in a male donor in good health and CMV-seronegative. Sequencing was carried out using PBMCs. The chain uses TRBV7-6 and TRBJ1-1; weak D call: TRBD1 (6 bases). CDR3 sequence reads: CASARQENTEAFF. The CDR3 nucleotides are TGTGCCAGCGCACGACAGGAGAACACTGAAGCTTTCTTT.